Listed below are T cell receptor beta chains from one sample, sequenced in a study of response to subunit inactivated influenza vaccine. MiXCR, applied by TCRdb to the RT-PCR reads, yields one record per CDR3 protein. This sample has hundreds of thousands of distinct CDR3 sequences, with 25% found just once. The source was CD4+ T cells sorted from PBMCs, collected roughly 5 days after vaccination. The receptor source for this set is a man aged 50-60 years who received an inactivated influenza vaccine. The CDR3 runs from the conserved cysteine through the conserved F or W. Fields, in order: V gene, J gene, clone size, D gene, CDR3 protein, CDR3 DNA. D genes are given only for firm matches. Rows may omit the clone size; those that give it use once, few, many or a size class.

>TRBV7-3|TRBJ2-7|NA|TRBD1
CAINLDRPSSYEQYF
TGTGCCATCAATTTGGACAGGCCGAGCTCCTACGAGCAGTACTTC
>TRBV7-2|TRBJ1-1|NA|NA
CASSSLPGHTEAFF
TGTGCCAGCAGCTCCCTCCCGGGCCACACTGAAGCTTTCTTT
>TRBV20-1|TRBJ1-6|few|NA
CSASLGPFNSPLHF
TGCAGTGCCAGCCTAGGGCCCTTTAATTCACCCCTCCACTTT
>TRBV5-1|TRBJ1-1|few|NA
CASSFRPGEVNTEAFF
TGCGCCAGCAGCTTCCGCCCGGGGGAAGTGAACACTGAAGCTTTCTTT
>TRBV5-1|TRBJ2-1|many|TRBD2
CATKGTSGINEQFF
TGCGCCACCAAAGGGACTAGCGGGATTAATGAGCAGTTCTTC
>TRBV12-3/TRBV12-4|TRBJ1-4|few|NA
CASSSRGLRLSDEKLFF
TGTGCCAGCAGTTCACGGGGCCTAAGGCTTTCGGATGAAAAACTGTTTTTT
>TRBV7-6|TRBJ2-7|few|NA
CASSIVGRSYEQYF
TGTGCCAGCAGCATCGTAGGCCGCTCCTACGAGCAGTACTTC
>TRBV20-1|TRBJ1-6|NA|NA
CSARVRGRLNSPLHF
TGCAGTGCTAGGGTCCGCGGCCGACTAAATTCACCCCTCCACTTT
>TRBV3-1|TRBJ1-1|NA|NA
CASSPTRDVNTEAFF
TGTGCCAGCAGCCCGACGAGGGACGTAAACACTGAAGCTTTCTTT
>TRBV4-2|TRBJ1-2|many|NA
CASSQAGQHYGYTF
TGTGCCAGCAGCCAAGCCGGACAGCACTATGGCTACACCTTC
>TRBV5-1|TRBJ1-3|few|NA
CASSSQPTTGNTIYF
TGCGCCAGCAGCTCCCAACCTACAACTGGAAACACCATATATTTT
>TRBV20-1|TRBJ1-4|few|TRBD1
CSARDHRGDEKLFF
TGCAGTGCTAGAGATCACAGGGGGGATGAAAAACTGTTTTTT
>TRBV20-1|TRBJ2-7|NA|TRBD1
CSAREMTGSHEQYF
TGCAGTGCTAGAGAGATGACAGGGTCCCACGAGCAGTACTTC
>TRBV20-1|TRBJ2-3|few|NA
CRSTTTDTQYF
TGCAGGAGCACAACCACAGATACGCAGTATTTT
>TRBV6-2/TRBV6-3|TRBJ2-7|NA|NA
CASSLIGGLRSYEQYF
TGTGCCAGCAGTTTGATAGGGGGTTTAAGGTCCTACGAGCAGTACTTC
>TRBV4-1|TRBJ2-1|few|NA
CASSPGNPIGSYNEQFF
TGCGCCAGCAGCCCGGGGAACCCCATCGGCTCCTACAATGAGCAGTTCTTC
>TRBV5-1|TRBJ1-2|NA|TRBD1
CASSNEQGGYGYTF
TGCGCCAGCAGCAACGAGCAGGGGGGCTATGGCTACACCTTC
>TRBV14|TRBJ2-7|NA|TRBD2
CASSQLASGAARSYEQYF
TGTGCCAGCAGCCAATTGGCTAGCGGGGCCGCCAGGTCCTACGAGCAGTACTTC
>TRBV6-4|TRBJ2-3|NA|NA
CASSSGQWQYF
TGTGCCAGCAGTTCGGGCCAATGGCAGTATTTT
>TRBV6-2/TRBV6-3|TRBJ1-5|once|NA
CASSYMWGDQPQHF
TGTGCCAGCAGTTACATGTGGGGCGATCAGCCCCAGCATTTT
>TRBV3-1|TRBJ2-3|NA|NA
CASSQPSGLTDTQYF
TGTGCCAGCAGCCAACCCAGCGGACTTACAGATACGCAGTATTTT
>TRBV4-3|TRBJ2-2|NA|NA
CASSPSPSGELFF
TGCGCCAGCAGCCCCAGCCCTTCCGGGGAGCTGTTTTTT
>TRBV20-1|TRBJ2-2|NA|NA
CSARTQRETGRAGTGELFF
TGCAGTGCTAGAACCCAAAGAGAAACGGGACGGGCGGGCACCGGGGAGCTGTTTTTT
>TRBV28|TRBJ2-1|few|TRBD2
CASGKAGHNEQFF
TGTGCCAGCGGGAAAGCGGGGCACAATGAGCAGTTCTTC
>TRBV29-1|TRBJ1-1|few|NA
CSVLLGGVGTEAFF
TGCAGCGTTTTACTGGGGGGGGTCGGCACTGAAGCTTTCTTT
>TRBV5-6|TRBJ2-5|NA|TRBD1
CASSIMDRVQETQYF
TGTGCCAGCAGCATAATGGACAGGGTACAAGAGACCCAGTACTTC
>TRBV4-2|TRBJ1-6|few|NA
CASSQGDKNSPLHF
TGTGCCAGCAGCCAAGGAGACAAGAATTCACCCCTCCACTTT
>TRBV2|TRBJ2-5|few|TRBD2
CASSEGLAGGPETQYF
TGTGCCAGCAGCGAAGGACTAGCGGGGGGACCGGAGACCCAGTACTTC
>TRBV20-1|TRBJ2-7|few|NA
CSAIQPPRRHEQYF
TGCAGTGCTATACAACCCCCACGTAGGCACGAGCAGTACTTC
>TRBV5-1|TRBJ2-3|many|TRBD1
CATRTGVPSTDTQYF
TGCGCCACCAGGACAGGGGTCCCATCCACAGATACGCAGTATTTT
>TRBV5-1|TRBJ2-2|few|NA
CASTLTANTGELFF
TGCGCCAGCACCTTGACAGCGAACACCGGGGAGCTGTTTTTT
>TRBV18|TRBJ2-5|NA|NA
CASSQGHSQETQYF
TGTGCCAGCTCCCAGGGACACAGCCAAGAGACCCAGTACTTC
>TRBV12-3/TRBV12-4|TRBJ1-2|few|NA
CASSKNRVTVEGYTF
TGTGCCAGCAGTAAGAACAGGGTGACCGTGGAGGGCTACACCTTC
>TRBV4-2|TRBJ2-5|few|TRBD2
CASSLGSGGKETQYF
TGTGCCAGCAGCCTAGGCAGCGGGGGTAAAGAGACCCAGTACTTC